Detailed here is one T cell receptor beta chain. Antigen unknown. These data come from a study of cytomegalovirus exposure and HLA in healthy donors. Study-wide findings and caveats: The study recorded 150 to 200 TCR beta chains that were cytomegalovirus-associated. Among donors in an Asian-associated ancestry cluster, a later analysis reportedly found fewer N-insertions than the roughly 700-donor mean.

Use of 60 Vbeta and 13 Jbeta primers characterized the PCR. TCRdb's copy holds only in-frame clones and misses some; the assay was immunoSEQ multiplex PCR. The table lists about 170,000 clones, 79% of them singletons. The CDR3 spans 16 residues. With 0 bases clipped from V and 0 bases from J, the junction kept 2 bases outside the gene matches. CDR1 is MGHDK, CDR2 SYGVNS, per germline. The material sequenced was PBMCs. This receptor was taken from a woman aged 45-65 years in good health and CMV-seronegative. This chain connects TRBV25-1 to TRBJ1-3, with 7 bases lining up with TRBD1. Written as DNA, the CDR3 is TGTGCCAGCAGTGAATACAGGGGGAGCTCTGGAAACACCATATATTTT. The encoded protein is CASSEYRGSSGNTIYF.